Below, 9 T cell receptor beta chains from the same sample are listed, as sequenced in a study of shared clonotypes between healthy human individuals. Profiled with immunoSEQ multiplex PCR; TCRdb holds only in-frame clones, not every one. The sample yields a few hundred thousand clones, less than 75% seen once. Sequences were obtained from memory CD4+ T cells sorted from blood. Subset indicated: CD45RA-negative fraction. The source of these receptors is a man younger than 40 in good health.

The chain joins TRBV4-1 to TRBJ2-1; no firm D call. Trimming removed 1 base at V and 0 bases at J, with 13 bases between. The CDR3 spans 17 residues. CDR1 and CDR2 from the germline V gene are MGHRA and YSYEKL. The CDR3 region has the DNA TGCGCCAGCAGCCAAGCTATCAGCCGAAGCTCCTACAATGAGCAGTTCTTC. It specifies CASSQAISRSSYNEQFF.

The rearrangement links TRBV13 to TRBJ2-2, with a possible D match to TRBD1 (6 bases). The CDR3 extends over 15 amino acids. Between the trimmed V and J ends, which lost 2 bases and 5 bases, there was a span of 12 bases. Per the germline V gene, CDR1 is PRHDT and CDR2 is FYEKMQ (reference sequence). CDR3 DNA sequence: TGTGCCAGCAGCTTAAACAGGGTAAAAACCGGGGAGCTGTTTTTT. Translation: CASSLNRVKTGELFF.

J is TRBJ2-1 and V is TRBV5-6, with TRBD1 matching over 9 bases. Losses at the gene ends were 2 bases for V and 7 bases for J; bases not matched to a gene: 7. The germline CDR1 and CDR2 sequences are SGHDT and YYEEEE. This CDR3 contains 15 residues. Here the CDR3 reads CASSFRGTGKNEQFF. CDR3 DNA sequence: TGTGCCAGCAGCTTTCGTGGGACAGGGAAAAATGAGCAGTTCTTC.

V usage is TRBV28 and J usage is TRBJ2-2, with D possibly matching TRBD1 (5 bases). The CDR3 loop spans 15 amino acids. Germline loops: CDR1 MDHEN, CDR2 SYDVKM. V was shortened by 6 bases and J by 1 base, with 12 bases between the two germline ends. The CDR3 sequence is CASSRTTENTGELFF. The DNA for the CDR3 is TGTGCCAGCAGCCGAACGACAGAGAACACCGGGGAGCTGTTTTTT.

This chain joins TRBV10-3 and TRBJ2-5; maybe TRBD1 (6 bases). CDR3 length: 15 residues. V lost 5 bases to trimming and J lost 4 bases, with 17 bases between them. CDR1 is ENHRY, CDR2 SYGVKD, per germline. The CDR3 sequence is CAISLRQAEGETQYF. The CDR3 region has the DNA TGTGCCATCAGTCTGAGACAGGCTGAGGGAGAGACCCAGTACTTC.

The chain joins TRBV25-1 to TRBJ2-1; 10 nucleotides align to TRBD1. Germline values: CDR1 MGHDK, CDR2 SYGVNS. V dropped 4 bases and J dropped 6; count of bases not matched to a gene: 3. The CDR3 sequence is 14 residues long. The CDR3 DNA is TGTGCCAGCAGTGTTCGGACAGGGGGCAATGAGCAGTTCTTC. Translated, it gives CASSVRTGGNEQFF.

This sequence joins TRBV19 and TRBJ2-3; 7 bases map to TRBD2. The germline V gene has CDR1 LNHDA and CDR2 SQIVND (reference sequence). The length of the CDR3 is 12 residues. V dropped 9 bases and J dropped 14; count of bases not matched to a gene: 14. CDR3 sequence: CASRPGAGELYF. The DNA of the CDR3 is TGTGCCAGCCGCCCCGGGGCGGGAGAACTGTATTTT.

CDR3 DNA: TGTGCCAGCTCACCATCCGGGGGCCACGGGGAGCTGTTTTTT. This encodes CASSPSGGHGELFF. The chain carries TRBV18 and TRBJ2-2; D possibly uses TRBD1 or TRBD2 (6 bases each). This CDR3 spans 14 amino acids. Trimming stripped 2 bases from V and 7 bases from J, with 11 bases between. The germline gives CDR1 KGHSH, CDR2 LQKENI.

The chain uses TRBV4-3 and TRBJ1-1; the D gene is possibly TRBD1 (6 bases). The CDR3 has 14 residues. V dropped 2 bases and J dropped 6 bases, with 13 bases sitting between them. Germline V CDR1 and CDR2: LGHNA, YSLEER. This chain's CDR3 is CASSQQGFIAEAFF. CDR3 nucleotide sequence: TGCGCCAGCAGCCAACAGGGGTTCATCGCTGAAGCTTTCTTT.